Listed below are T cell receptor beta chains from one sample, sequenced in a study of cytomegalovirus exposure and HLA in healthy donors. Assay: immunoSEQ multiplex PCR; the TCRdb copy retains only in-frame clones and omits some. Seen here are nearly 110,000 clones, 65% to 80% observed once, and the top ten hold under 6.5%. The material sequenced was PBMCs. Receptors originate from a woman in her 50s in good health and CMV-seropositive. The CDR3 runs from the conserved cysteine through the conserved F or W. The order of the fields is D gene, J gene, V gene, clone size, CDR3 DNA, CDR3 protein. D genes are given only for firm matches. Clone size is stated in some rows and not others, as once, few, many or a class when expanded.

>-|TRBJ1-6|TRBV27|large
TGTGCCAGCAGTTTAAACAGATTTCTAAATTCACCCCTCCACTTT
CASSLNRFLNSPLHF
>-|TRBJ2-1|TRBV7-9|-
TGTGCCAGCAGCTTAGCGGGGGGTAGGAACAATGAGCAGTTCTTC
CASSLAGGRNNEQFF
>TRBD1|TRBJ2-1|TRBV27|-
TGTGCCAGCACCGAAATAGTGGGACAGGGGGCGCGCCATGAGCAGTTCTTC
CASTEIVGQGARHEQFF
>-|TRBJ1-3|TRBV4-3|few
TGCGCCAGCAGCCAAGATATACGGACAGTAAGTGGAAACACCATATATTTT
CASSQDIRTVSGNTIYF
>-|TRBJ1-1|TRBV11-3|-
TGTGCCAGCAGCTTACGGGAAAACGCTGAAGCTTTCTTT
CASSLRENAEAFF
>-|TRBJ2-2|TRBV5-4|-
TGTGCCAGCAGCTTTTACGGGGGATCCGGGGAGCTGTTTTTT
CASSFYGGSGELFF
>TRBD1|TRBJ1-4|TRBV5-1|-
TGCGCCAGCAGCCCACCGGGACAGGCTAGTGAAAAACTGTTTTTT
CASSPPGQASEKLFF
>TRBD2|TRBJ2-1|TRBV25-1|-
TGTGCCAGCAGTGAAAGGACGGGGGGAGCTTACAATGAGCAGTTCTTC
CASSERTGGAYNEQFF
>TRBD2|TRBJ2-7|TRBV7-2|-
TGTGCCAGCAGAGACCCCGGGACTAGCTACGAGCAGTACTTC
CASRDPGTSYEQYF
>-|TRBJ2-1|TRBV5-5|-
TGTGCCAGCAGCTTCTCAGGGTTAGATTACAATGAGCAGTTCTTC
CASSFSGLDYNEQFF
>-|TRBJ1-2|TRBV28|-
TGTGCCAGCACCTTACTGACACAGGGAATTAACTATGGCTACACCTTC
CASTLLTQGINYGYTF
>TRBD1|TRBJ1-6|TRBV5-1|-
TGCGCCAGCAGCTTAACAGGGGACTCCTATAATTCACCCCTCCACTTT
CASSLTGDSYNSPLHF
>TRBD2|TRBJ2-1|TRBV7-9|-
TGTGCCAGCAGCCTTCGACTAGCGGGGGTTCGGAATGAGCAGTTCTTC
CASSLRLAGVRNEQFF
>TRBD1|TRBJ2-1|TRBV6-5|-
TGTGCCAGCAGTTACTTGGGACAGGAATTTTACAATGAGCAGTTCTTC
CASSYLGQEFYNEQFF
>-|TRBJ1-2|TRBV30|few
TGTGCCTGGAGTCCGCCGGGGTACGCGGGGGGCTACACCTTC
CAWSPPGYAGGYTF
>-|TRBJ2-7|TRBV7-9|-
TGTTCCAGCAGCTTAGGACTTTACGAGCAGTACTTC
CSSSLGLYEQYF
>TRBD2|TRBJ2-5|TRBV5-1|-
TGCGCCAGCAGCTTGGGAAGGGTAGCGGGAGCCTCCGGGGCCCAGTACTTC
CASSLGRVAGASGAQYF
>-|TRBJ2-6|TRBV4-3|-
TGCGCCAGCAGCCCGCGCAGGGAGGTGGCGGGGGCCAACGTCCTGACTTTC
CASSPRREVAGANVLTF
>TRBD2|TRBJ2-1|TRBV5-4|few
TGTGCCAGCAGCTTGGGGGCGGGGGATCCCTACAATGAGCAGTTCTTC
CASSLGAGDPYNEQFF
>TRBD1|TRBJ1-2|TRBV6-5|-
TGTGCCAGCAGTTACTCGGGACAGTACTATGGCTACACCTTC
CASSYSGQYYGYTF
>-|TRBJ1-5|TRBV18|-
TGTGCCAGCTCACTCGGGGGATTTAGAAGCAATCAGCCCCAGCATTTT
CASSLGGFRSNQPQHF
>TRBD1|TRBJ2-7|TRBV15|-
TGTGCCACCAGCAGAGATGGGCAGGGGGCGGATGAGCAGTACTTC
CATSRDGQGADEQYF
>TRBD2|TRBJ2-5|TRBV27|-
TGTGCCAGCAGTCCGCGGACTAGCGGGACCCAGTACTTC
CASSPRTSGTQYF
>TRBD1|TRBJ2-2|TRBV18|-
TGTGCCAGCTCACCACTAACAGGGGGCACCGGGGAGCTGTTTTTT
CASSPLTGGTGELFF
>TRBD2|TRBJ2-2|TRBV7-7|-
TGTGCCAGCAGCCCCTGGGGGGGAAACACCGGGGAGCTGTTTTTT
CASSPWGGNTGELFF